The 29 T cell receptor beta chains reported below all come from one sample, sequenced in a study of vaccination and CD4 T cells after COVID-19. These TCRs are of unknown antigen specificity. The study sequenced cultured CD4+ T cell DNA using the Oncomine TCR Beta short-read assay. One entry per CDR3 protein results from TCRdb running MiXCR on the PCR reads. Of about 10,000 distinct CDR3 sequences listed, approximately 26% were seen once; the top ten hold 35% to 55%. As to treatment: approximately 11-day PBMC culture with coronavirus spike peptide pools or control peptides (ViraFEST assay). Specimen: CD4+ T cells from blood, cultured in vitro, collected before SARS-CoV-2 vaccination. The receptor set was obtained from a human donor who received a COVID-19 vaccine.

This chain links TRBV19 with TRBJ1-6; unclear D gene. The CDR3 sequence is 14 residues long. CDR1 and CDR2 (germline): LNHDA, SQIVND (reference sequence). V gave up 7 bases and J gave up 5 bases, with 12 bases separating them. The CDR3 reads CASKRVLDNSPLHF. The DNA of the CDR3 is TGTGCCAGTAAAAGGGTTTTGGATAATTCACCCCTCCACTTT.

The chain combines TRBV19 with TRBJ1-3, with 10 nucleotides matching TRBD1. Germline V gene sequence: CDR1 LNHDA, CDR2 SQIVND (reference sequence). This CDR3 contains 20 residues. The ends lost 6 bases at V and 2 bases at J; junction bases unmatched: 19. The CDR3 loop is CASRPDPGQGYVGAGNTIYF. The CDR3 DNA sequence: TGTGCCAGTAGGCCTGACCCGGGACAGGGGTATGTCGGGGCTGGAAACACCATATATTTT. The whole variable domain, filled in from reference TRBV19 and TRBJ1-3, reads DGGITQSPKYLFRKEGQNVTLSCEQNLNHDAMYWYRQDPGQGLRLIYYSQIVNDFQKGDIAEGYSVSREKKESFPLTVTSAQKNPTAFYLCASRPDPGQGYVGAGNTIYFGEGSWLTVV.

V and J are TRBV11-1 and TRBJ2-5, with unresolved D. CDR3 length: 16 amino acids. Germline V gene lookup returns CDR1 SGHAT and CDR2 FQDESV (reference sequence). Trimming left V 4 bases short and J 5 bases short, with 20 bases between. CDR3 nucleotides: TGTGCCAGCAGCTATAGAATAGGGCAGGCGAGGGAGACCCAGTACTTC. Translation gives CASSYRIGQARETQYF. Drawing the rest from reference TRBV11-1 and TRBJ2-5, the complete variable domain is EAEVAQSPRYKITEKSQAVAFWCDPISGHATLYWYRQILGQGPELLVQFQDESVVDDSQLPKDRFSAERLKGVDSTLKIQPAELGDSAMYLCASSYRIGQARETQYFGPGTRLLVL.

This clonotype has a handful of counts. CDR3 protein: CAWRPGPRPEAFF. The CDR3 DNA sequence: TGTGCCTGGAGACCCGGCCCGCGCCCTGAAGCTTTCTTT. V and J are TRBV30 and TRBJ1-1; the D is unclear. The CDR3 is made up of 13 amino acids. Trimming stripped 3 bases from V and 6 bases from J, with 14 bases between. Germline V lookup: CDR1 GTSNPN, CDR2 SVGIG (reference sequence).

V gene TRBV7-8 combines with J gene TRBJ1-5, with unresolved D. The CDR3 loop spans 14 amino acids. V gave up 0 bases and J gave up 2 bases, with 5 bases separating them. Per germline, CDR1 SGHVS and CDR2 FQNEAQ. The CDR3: CASSLAGRNQPQHF. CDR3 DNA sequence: TGTGCCAGCAGCTTAGCAGGCCGCAATCAGCCCCAGCATTTT.

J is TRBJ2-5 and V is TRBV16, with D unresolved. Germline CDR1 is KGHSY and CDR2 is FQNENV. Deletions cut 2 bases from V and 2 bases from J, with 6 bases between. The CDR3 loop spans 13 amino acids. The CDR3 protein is CASSQRRQETQYF. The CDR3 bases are TGTGCCAGCAGCCAACGCAGGCAAGAGACCCAGTACTTC.

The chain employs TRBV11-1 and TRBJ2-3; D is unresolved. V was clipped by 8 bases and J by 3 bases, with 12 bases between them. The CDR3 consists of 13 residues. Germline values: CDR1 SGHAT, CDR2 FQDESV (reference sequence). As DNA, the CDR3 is TGTGCCAGCGGCATTGACGGTACAGATACGCAGTATTTT. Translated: CASGIDGTDTQYF.

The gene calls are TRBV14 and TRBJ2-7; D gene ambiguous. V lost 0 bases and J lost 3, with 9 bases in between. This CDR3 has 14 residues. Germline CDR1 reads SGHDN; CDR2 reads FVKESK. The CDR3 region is CASSQDSLDYEQYF. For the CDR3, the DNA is TGTGCCAGCAGCCAAGATAGTTTGGACTACGAGCAGTACTTC. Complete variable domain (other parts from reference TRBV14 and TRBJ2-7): EAGVTQFPSHSVIEKGQTVTLRCDPISGHDNLYWYRRVMGKEIKFLLHFVKESKQDESGMPNNRFLAERTGGTYSTLKVQPAELEDSGVYFCASSQDSLDYEQYFGPGTRLTVT.

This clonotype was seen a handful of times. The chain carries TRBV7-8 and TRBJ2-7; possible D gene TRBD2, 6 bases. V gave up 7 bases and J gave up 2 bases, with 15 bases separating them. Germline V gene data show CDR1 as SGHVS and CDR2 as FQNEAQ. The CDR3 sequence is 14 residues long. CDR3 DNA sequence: TGTGCCAGCACCACCCGGGACTCTACCTACGAGCAGTACTTC. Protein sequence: CASTTRDSTYEQYF.

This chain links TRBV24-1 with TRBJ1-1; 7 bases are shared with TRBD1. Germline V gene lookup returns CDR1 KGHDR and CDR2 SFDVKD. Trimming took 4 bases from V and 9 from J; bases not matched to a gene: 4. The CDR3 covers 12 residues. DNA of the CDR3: TGTGCCACCAGTGACCTACAGGGGAAAGCTTTCTTT. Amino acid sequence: CATSDLQGKAFF.

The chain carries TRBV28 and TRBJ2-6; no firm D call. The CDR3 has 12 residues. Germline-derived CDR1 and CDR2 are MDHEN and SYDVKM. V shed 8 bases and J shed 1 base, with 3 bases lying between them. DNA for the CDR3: TGTGCCAGCCGTTCTGGGGCCAACGTCCTGACTTTC. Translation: CASRSGANVLTF. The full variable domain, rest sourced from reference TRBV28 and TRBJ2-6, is DVKVTQSSRYLVKRTGEKVFLECVQDMDHENMFWYRQDPGLGLRLIYFSYDVKMKEKGDIPEGYSVSREKKERFSLILESASTNQTSMYLCASRSGANVLTFGAGSRLTVL.

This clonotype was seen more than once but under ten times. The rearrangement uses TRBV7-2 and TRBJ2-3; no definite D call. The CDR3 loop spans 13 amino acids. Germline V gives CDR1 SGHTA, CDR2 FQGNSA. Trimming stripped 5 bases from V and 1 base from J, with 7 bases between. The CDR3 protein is CASSLDGTDTQYF. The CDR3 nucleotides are TGTGCCAGCAGCCTCGACGGCACAGATACGCAGTATTTT.

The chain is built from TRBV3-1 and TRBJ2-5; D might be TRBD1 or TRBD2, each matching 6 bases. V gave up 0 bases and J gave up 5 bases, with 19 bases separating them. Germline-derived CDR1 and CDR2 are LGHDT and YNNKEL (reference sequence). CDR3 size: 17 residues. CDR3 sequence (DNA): TGTGCCAGCAGCCAAGAGAATTCGGGGGCCCGAGGGGAGACCCAGTACTTC. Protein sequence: CASSQENSGARGETQYF.

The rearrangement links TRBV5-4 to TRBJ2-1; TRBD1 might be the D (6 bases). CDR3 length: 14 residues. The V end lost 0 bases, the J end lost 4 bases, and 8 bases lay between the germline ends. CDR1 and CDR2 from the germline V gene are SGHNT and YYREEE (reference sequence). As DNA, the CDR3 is TGTGCCAGCAGCTTGGGACAGGAGTACAATGAGCAGTTCTTC. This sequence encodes CASSLGQEYNEQFF.

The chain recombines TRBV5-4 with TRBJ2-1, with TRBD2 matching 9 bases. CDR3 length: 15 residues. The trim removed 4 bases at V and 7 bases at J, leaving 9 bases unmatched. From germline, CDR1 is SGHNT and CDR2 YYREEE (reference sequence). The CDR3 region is CASSPRAGGLNEQFF. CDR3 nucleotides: TGTGCCAGCAGCCCCCGGGCGGGGGGGCTAAATGAGCAGTTCTTC.

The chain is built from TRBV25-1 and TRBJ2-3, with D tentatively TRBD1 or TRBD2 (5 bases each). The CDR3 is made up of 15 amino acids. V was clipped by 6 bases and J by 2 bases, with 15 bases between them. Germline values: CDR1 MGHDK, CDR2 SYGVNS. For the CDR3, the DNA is TGTGCCAGCAGATCAGCTGGGGACGTCACAGATACGCAGTATTTT. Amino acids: CASRSAGDVTDTQYF.

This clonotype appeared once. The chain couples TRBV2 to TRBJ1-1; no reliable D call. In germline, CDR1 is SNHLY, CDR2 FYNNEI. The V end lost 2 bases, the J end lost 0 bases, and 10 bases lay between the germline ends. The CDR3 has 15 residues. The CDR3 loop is CASSERSVMNTEAFF. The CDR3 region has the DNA TGTGCCAGCAGTGAACGGTCAGTGATGAACACTGAAGCTTTCTTT.

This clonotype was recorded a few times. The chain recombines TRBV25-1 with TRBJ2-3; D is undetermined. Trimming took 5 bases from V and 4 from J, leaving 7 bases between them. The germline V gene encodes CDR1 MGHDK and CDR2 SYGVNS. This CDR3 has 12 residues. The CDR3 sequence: CASSPGPDTQYF. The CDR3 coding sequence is TGTGCCAGCAGTCCGGGTCCAGATACGCAGTATTTT.

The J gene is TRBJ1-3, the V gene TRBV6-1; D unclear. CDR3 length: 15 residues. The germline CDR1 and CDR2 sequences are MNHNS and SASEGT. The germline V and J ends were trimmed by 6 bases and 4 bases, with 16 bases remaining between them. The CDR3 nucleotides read TGTGCCAGCAGCCGACAATTAGTCTTGGGAAACACCATATATTTT. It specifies CASSRQLVLGNTIYF.

CDR3 protein: CASIGTGNYEQYF. The CDR3 DNA is TGTGCCAGCATTGGGACAGGAAACTACGAGCAGTACTTC. The rearrangement uses TRBV6-1 and TRBJ2-7; 8 bases fit TRBD1. Germline CDR1 MNHNS, CDR2 SASEGT. This CDR3 comprises 13 residues. The V and J ends lost 7 bases and 3 bases, in that order; junction bases with no gene match: 5.

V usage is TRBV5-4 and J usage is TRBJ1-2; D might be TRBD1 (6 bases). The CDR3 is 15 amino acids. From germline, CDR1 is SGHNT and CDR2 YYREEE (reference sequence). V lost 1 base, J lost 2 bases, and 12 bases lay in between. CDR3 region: CASSLITGRNYGYTF. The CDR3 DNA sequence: TGTGCCAGCAGCTTGATTACAGGGAGGAACTATGGCTACACCTTC. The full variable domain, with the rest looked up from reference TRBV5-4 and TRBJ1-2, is ETGVTQSPTHLIKTRGQQVTLRCSSQSGHNTVSWYQQALGQGPQFIFQYYREEENGRGNFPPRFSGLQFPNYSSELNVNALELDDSALYLCASSLITGRNYGYTFGSGTRLTVV.

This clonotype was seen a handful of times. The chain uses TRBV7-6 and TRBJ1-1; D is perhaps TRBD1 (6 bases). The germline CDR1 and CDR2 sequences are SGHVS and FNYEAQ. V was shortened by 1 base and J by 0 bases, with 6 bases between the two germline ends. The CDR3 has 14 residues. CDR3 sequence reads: CASSLGQVNTEAFF. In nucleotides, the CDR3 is TGTGCCAGCAGCTTAGGACAGGTGAACACTGAAGCTTTCTTT.

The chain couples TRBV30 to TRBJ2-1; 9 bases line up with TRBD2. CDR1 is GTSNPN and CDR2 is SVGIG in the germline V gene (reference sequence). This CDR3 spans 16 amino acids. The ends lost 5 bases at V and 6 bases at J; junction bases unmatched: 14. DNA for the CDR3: TGTGCCTGGGACCCCTTAGCCGCGGGGGGGCCCAATGAGCAGTTCTTC. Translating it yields CAWDPLAAGGPNEQFF.

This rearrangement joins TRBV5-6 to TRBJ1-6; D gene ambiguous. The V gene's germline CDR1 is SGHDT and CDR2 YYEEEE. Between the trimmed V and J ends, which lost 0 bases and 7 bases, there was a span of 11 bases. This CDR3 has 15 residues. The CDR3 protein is CASSLAGSGNSPLHF. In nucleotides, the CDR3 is TGTGCCAGCAGCTTGGCGGGCAGCGGGAATTCACCCCTCCACTTT.

The CDR3 sequence is CASSFGGRGPEAFF. The CDR3 DNA follows: TGTGCCAGCAGTTTTGGGGGCAGGGGACCTGAAGCTTTCTTT. This chain links TRBV12-3 or TRBV12-4 with TRBJ1-1; perhaps TRBD1 as D (6 bases). The CDR3 is made up of 14 amino acids. Trimming stripped 3 bases from V and 6 bases from J, with 14 bases between.

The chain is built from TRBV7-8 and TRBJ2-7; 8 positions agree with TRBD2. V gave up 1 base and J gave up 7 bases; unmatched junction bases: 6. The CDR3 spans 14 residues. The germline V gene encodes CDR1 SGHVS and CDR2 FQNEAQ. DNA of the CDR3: TGTGCCAGCAGCTTAGGAGCGGGGGCGGTTGAGCAGTACTTC. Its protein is CASSLGAGAVEQYF.

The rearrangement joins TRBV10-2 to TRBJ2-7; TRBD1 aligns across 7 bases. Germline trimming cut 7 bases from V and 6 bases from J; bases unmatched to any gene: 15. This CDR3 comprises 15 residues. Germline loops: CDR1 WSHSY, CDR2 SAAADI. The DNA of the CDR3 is TGCGCCAGCACCGGGACGGTCCGGGACAGTCGCGAGCAGTACTTC. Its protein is CASTGTVRDSREQYF.

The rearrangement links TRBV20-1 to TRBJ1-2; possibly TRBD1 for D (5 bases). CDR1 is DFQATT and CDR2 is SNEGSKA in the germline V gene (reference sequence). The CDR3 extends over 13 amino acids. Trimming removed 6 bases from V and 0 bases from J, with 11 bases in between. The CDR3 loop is CSAGAPTNYGYTF. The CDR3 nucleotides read TGCAGTGCAGGGGCTCCAACTAACTATGGCTACACCTTC.

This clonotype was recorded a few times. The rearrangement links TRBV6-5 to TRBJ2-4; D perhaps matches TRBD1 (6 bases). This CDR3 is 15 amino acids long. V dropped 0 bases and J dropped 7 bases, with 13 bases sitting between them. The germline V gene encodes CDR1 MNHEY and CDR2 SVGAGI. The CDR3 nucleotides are TGTGCCAGCAGTTACTCGAAGGGACAAGGGAACATTCAGTACTTC. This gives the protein CASSYSKGQGNIQYF.